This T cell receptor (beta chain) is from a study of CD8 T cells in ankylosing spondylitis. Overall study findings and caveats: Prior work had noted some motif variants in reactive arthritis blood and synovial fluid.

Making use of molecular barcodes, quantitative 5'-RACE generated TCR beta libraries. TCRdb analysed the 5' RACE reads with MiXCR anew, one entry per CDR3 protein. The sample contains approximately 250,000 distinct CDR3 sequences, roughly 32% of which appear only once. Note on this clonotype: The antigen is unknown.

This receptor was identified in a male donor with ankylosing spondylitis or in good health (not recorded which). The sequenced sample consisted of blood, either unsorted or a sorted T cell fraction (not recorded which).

CDR3 in DNA: TGTGCCAGCAGGCCGGGACTAATTACAGATACGCAGTATTTT. This encodes CASRPGLITDTQYF. The chain recombines TRBV12-3 or TRBV12-4 with TRBJ2-3, with 7 bases identical to TRBD2. This CDR3 comprises 14 residues. Losses at the gene ends were 6 bases for V and 3 bases for J; bases not matched to a gene: 6.